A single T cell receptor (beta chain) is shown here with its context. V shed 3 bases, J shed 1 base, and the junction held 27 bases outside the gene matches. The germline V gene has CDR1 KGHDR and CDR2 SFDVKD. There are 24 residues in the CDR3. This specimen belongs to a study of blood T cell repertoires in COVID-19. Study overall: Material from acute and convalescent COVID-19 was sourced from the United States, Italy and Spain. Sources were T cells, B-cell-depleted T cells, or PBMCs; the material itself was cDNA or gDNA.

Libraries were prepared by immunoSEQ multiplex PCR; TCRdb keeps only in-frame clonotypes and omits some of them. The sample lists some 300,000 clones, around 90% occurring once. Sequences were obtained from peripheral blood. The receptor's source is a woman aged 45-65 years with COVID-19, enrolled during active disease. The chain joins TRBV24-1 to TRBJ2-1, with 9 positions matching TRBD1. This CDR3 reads CATSDPNLRGQGSLWSSSYNEQFF. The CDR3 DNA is TGTGCCACCAGTGATCCTAACTTAAGAGGACAGGGGAGCTTATGGTCTAGTTCCTACAATGAGCAGTTCTTC.